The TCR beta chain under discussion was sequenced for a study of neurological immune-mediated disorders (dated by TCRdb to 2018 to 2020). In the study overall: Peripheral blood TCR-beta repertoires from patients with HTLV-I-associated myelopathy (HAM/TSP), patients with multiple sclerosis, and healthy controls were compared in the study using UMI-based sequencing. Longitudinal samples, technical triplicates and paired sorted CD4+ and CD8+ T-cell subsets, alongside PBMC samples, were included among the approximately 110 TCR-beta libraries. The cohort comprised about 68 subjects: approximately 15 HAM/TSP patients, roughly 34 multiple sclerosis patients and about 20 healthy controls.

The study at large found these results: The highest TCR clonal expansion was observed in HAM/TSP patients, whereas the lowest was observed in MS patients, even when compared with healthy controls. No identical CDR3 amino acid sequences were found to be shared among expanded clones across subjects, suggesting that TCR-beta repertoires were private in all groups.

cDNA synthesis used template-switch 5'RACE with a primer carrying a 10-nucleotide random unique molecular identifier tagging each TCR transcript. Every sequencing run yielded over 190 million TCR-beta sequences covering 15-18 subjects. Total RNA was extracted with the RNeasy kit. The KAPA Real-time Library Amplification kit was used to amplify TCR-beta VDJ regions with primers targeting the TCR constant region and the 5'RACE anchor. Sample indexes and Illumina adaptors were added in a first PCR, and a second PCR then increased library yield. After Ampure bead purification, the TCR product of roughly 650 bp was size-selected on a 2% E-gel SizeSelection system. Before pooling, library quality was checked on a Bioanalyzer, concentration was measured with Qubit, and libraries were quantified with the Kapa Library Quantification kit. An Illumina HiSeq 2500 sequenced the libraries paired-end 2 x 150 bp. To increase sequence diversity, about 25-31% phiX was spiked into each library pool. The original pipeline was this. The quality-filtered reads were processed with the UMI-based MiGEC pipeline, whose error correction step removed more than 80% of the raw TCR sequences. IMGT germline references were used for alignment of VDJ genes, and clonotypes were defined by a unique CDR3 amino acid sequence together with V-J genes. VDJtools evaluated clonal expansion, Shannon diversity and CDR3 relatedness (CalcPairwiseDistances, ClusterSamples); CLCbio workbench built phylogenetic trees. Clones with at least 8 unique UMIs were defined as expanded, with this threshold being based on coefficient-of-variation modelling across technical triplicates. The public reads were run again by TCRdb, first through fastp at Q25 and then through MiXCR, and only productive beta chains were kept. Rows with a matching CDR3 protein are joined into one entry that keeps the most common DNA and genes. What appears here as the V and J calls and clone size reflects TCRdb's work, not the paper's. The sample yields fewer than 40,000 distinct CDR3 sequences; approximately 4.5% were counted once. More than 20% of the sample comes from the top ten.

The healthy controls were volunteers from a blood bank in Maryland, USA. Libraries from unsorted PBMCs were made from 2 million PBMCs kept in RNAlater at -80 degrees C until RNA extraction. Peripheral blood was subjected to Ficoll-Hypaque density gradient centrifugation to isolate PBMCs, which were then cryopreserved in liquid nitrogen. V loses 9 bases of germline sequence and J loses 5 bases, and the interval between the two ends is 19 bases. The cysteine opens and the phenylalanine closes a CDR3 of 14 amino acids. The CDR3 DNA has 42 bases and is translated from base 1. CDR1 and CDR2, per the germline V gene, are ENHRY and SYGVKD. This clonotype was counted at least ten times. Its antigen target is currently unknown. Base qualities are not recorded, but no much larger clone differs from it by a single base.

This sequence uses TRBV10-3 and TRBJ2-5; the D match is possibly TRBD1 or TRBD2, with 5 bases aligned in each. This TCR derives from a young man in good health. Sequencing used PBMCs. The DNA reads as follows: TGTGCCATTCAAGCCGGGACCTCTGGGGAGACCCAGTACTTC. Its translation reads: CAIQAGTSGETQYF.